The 23 T cell receptor beta chains reported below all come from one sample, sequenced in a study of blood T cell repertoires in COVID-19. The table came from immunoSEQ multiplex PCR; TCRdb's copy has only in-frame clones and leaves some out. The data contain over 25,000 clones, roughly 88% of them seen just once; the ten biggest clones take up around 15%. The sequenced sample consisted of peripheral blood. The receptors come from a man in his 70s with acute or convalescent COVID-19.

J is TRBJ2-1 and V is TRBV10-3, with 8 bases aligning to TRBD2. CDR1 and CDR2 from the germline V gene are ENHRY and SYGVKD. The V segment lost 6 bases and the J segment 0 bases; nucleotides outside the gene matches: 10. The CDR3 runs to 17 residues. Here the CDR3 reads CAISGGEAGGSYNEQFF. The CDR3 bases are TGTGCCATCAGCGGGGGGGAGGCGGGAGGCTCCTACAATGAGCAGTTCTTC.

This clone was found once. This rearrangement joins TRBV29-1 to TRBJ2-1; 12 positions match TRBD2. The CDR3 covers 15 residues. The V gene end was trimmed by 5 bases and the J gene end by 8 bases; junction bases not matched to a gene: 10. Germline CDR1 reads SQVTM; CDR2 reads ANQGSEA. CDR3 bases: TGCAGCGTTTCCGGGACTAGCGGGCTGGGCCATGAGCAGTTCTTC. It yields the protein CSVSGTSGLGHEQFF.

The chain links TRBV7-9 to TRBJ2-2; a weak D match, TRBD2 (5 bases). The CDR3 runs to 16 residues. Germline V gene sequence: CDR1 SEHNR, CDR2 FQNEAQ (reference sequence). V was pared by 3 bases and J by 4 bases, with 15 bases between. The CDR3, as DNA: TGTGCCAGCAGCTTTGACGAGGGTCACTTCACCGGGGAGCTGTTTTTT. Its translation is CASSFDEGHFTGELFF.

The chain joins TRBV11-2 to TRBJ2-7; D perhaps matches TRBD2 (5 bases). The CDR3 is 16 residues long. The germline gives CDR1 SGHAT, CDR2 FQNNGV. V lost 2 bases and J lost 3, with 17 bases in between. CDR3 coding DNA: TGTGCCAGCAGCTTATCCCTTGGGAGCGGTAACTACGAGCAGTACTTC. This encodes CASSLSLGSGNYEQYF.

V usage is TRBV28 and J usage is TRBJ1-5; 9 positions agree with TRBD1. The V segment lost 3 bases and the J segment 4 bases; nucleotides outside the gene matches: 7. Germline CDR1 and CDR2: MDHEN and SYDVKM. The CDR3 has 16 amino acids. CDR3 bases: TGTGCCAGCAGTTTCCTGGACAGGGGATATAATCAGCCCCAGCATTTT. This gives the protein CASSFLDRGYNQPQHF.

This clone was recorded only once. J is TRBJ2-2 and V is TRBV10-3, with D possibly matching TRBD2 (5 bases). CDR1 ENHRY and CDR2 SYGVKD come from the germline V gene. The length of the CDR3 is 15 residues. The germline V and J ends were trimmed by 3 bases and 1 base, with 9 bases remaining between them. CDR3 nucleotide sequence: TGTGCCATCAGTGACCCCCGGGAGAACACCGGGGAGCTGTTTTTT. It codes for CAISDPRENTGELFF.

With respect to this clone: The junction does not match germline at one end; this may be a read error. The chain joins TRBV9 to TRBJ2-1, with D possibly being TRBD2 (6 bases). This CDR3 region has 16 residues. The germline gives CDR1 SGDLS, CDR2 YYNGEE. CDR3 loop: CASSPLVGGSFNEQFF. The CDR3 bases are TGTGCCAGCAGCCCTCTAGTGGGAGGATCCTTCAATGAGCAGTTCTTC.

The chain carries TRBV5-1 and TRBJ2-3; a possible D gene is TRBD1 (6 bases). Per the germline V gene, CDR1 is SGHRS and CDR2 is YFSETQ. The length of the CDR3 is 18 residues. V was trimmed by 1 base and J by 3 bases, leaving 21 bases between them. CDR3 coding DNA: TGCGCCAGCAGCTTGTATTATTACAGGGAGTTGTCGACAGATACGCAGTATTTT. It codes for CASSLYYYRELSTDTQYF.

The CDR3 DNA follows: TGTGCCAGCACAAAGGGACAGGGCGGAGAAGCTTTCTTT. Encoded protein: CASTKGQGGEAFF. This sequence joins TRBV6-5 and TRBJ1-1; 9 nucleotides match TRBD1. Trimming removed 7 bases from V and 8 bases from J; junction bases left unmatched: 8. CDR3 length equals 13 residues. Germline V CDR1 and CDR2: MNHEY, SVGAGI.

This clone came up once. The chain employs TRBV7-8 and TRBJ1-2, with 7 bases aligning to TRBD1. The CDR3 runs to 16 residues. With 2 bases clipped from V and 8 bases from J, the junction kept 14 bases outside the gene matches. The germline V gene encodes CDR1 SGHVS and CDR2 FQNEAQ. The CDR3 DNA reads TGTGCCAGCAGCTTACCGACAGGGTTTGTTCTTGGCGGCTACACCTTC. The encoded protein is CASSLPTGFVLGGYTF.

The rearrangement uses TRBV28 and TRBJ2-3; 13 positions agree with TRBD2. CDR3 length: 17 amino acids. Germline values: CDR1 MDHEN, CDR2 SYDVKM. V dropped 6 bases and J dropped 5; count of bases not matched to a gene: 11. CDR3: CASSRTSGRSGGDTQYF. As DNA, the CDR3 is TGTGCCAGCAGCCGGACTAGCGGGAGATCGGGAGGAGATACGCAGTATTTT. The full variable domain, its missing parts supplied by reference TRBV28 and TRBJ2-3, is DVKVTQSSRYLVKRTGEKVFLECVQDMDHENMFWYRQDPGLGLRLIYFSYDVKMKEKGDIPEGYSVSREKKERFSLILESASTNQTSMYLCASSRTSGRSGGDTQYFGPGTRLTVL.

The rearrangement links TRBV27 to TRBJ2-1; TRBD2 matches at 11 bases. V shed 2 bases, J shed 8 bases, and the junction held 5 bases outside the gene matches. Germline V gene lookup returns CDR1 MNHEY and CDR2 SMNVEV (reference sequence). This CDR3 is built from 15 residues. The CDR3: CASSLTGTSGDEQFF. CDR3 coding DNA: TGTGCCAGCAGTTTAACCGGGACTAGCGGCGATGAGCAGTTCTTC.

The chain employs TRBV7-6 and TRBJ2-5; D may be TRBD2 (6 bases). The V end was cut by 3 bases, the J end by 4 bases, with 12 bases between. The CDR3 contains 14 residues. CDR1 and CDR2 from the germline V gene are SGHVS and FNYEAQ. DNA for the CDR3: TGTGCCAGCAGCTTTGCTGGGGGGTTAGAGACCCAGTACTTC. Protein sequence: CASSFAGGLETQYF.

The rearrangement uses TRBV9 and TRBJ2-1, with D maybe TRBD1 (8 bases). Looked up from germline, CDR1 is SGDLS and CDR2 is YYNGEE. Trimming left V 6 bases short and J 4 bases short, with 17 bases between. The CDR3 is made up of 15 amino acids. The CDR3 sequence: CASTGGGQAYNEQFF. The CDR3 DNA reads as TGTGCCAGCACTGGGGGGGGACAGGCTTACAATGAGCAGTTCTTC.

J is TRBJ2-3 and V is TRBV7-8; D is unresolved. Trimming took 1 base from V and 4 from J, leaving 12 bases between them. The CDR3 has 15 amino acids. CDR1 and CDR2 (germline): SGHVS, FQNEAQ. The CDR3 loop is CASSLDVVGADTQYF. As DNA, the CDR3 is TGTGCCAGCAGCTTAGACGTGGTCGGTGCAGATACGCAGTATTTT.

V is TRBV5-1 and J is TRBJ1-2; D ambiguous. The V end was cut by 0 bases, the J end by 4 bases, with 10 bases between. This CDR3 region has 14 residues. Germline values: CDR1 SGHRS, CDR2 YFSETQ. The CDR3 DNA sequence: TGCGCCAGCAGCTTGGCCGGGGAGGGCTATGGCTACACCTTC. It codes for CASSLAGEGYGYTF.

The chain joins TRBV5-6 to TRBJ1-5; weak D call: TRBD1 (6 bases). V was shortened by 3 bases and J by 7 bases, with 20 bases between the two germline ends. This CDR3 has 16 amino acids. Per the germline V gene, CDR1 is SGHDT and CDR2 is YYEEEE. DNA of the CDR3: TGTGCCAGCAGCTCGACCAACAGGGCTTCGGGACAGCCCCAGCATTTT. Amino acid sequence: CASSSTNRASGQPQHF.

A few counts support this clone. The chain employs TRBV5-1 and TRBJ2-7; 7 bases match TRBD1. V was clipped by 2 bases and J by 2 bases; unmatched bases: 7. From germline, CDR1 is SGHRS and CDR2 YFSETQ. The CDR3 is made up of 15 amino acids. CDR3 nucleotides: TGCGCCAGCAGCTTTTGGCAGGGGGTAACCTACGAGCAGTACTTC. This gives the protein CASSFWQGVTYEQYF.

V is TRBV4-3 and J is TRBJ1-2; D may be TRBD1 (5 bases). The germline V gene has CDR1 LGHNA and CDR2 YSLEER. The CDR3 sequence is 13 residues long. V shed 0 bases and J shed 7 bases, with 9 bases lying between them. The CDR3 reads CASSQDRDSGYTF. In DNA, the CDR3 is TGCGCCAGCAGCCAAGACAGAGACAGTGGCTACACCTTC.

The rearrangement joins TRBV29-1 to TRBJ2-1; 7 bases fit TRBD2. In germline, CDR1 is SQVTM, CDR2 ANQGSEA. The CDR3 covers 14 residues. V gave up 6 bases and J gave up 10 bases; unmatched junction bases: 15. CDR3 region: CSVGGVVGAQEQFF. The CDR3, as DNA: TGCAGCGTGGGGGGGGTGGTTGGCGCCCAGGAGCAGTTCTTC.

The V call is TRBV5-1, the J call TRBJ2-5; 7 nucleotides line up with TRBD2. The CDR3 contains 14 residues. CDR1 is SGHRS and CDR2 is YFSETQ in the germline V gene. With V trimmed by 0 bases and J by 7 bases, 6 bases remained unmatched. The CDR3 protein is CASSLEWGGRTQYF. The CDR3 DNA is TGCGCCAGCAGCTTGGAATGGGGGGGGAGGACCCAGTACTTC.

This chain joins TRBV28 and TRBJ2-7, with TRBD2 matching over 15 bases. The CDR3 has 16 residues. Germline loops: CDR1 MDHEN, CDR2 SYDVKM. Trimming at V came to 4 bases and at J to 6 bases, leaving 7 bases not matched to a gene. The chain's CDR3 is CASSSPPGLAGGEQYF. For the CDR3, the DNA is TGTGCCAGCAGTTCCCCCCCGGGACTAGCGGGAGGCGAGCAGTACTTC.

This clone was detected only once. V gene TRBV7-2 combines with J gene TRBJ2-1; no clear D gene. The CDR3 extends over 13 amino acids. Germline V gene lookup returns CDR1 SGHTA and CDR2 FQGNSA. V was cut by 3 bases and J by 8 bases, with 11 bases left in between. Here the CDR3 DNA reads TGTGCCAGCAGCTTCTCCTATCCTGATGAGCAGTTCTTC. This encodes CASSFSYPDEQFF.